Listed below are T cell receptor beta chains from one sample, sequenced in a study of human T cells and chemical hapten exposure. TCRdb reprocessed the RACE reads with MiXCR, giving one entry per CDR3 protein. The data contain some 250,000 distinct CDR3 sequences, around 7.3% of them singletons. The material was whole blood, obtained in connection with sensitization to the hapten diphenylcyclopropenone (DPC). These receptors were obtained from a man between 18 and 29 years old with alopecia areata. Some clones in this sample may be carry-over from other donors' samples. CDR3s include the opening cysteine and the closing phenylalanine or tryptophan. Each record gives: D gene, clone size, J gene, V gene, CDR3 protein, CDR3 DNA. A D gene is named only where the DNA matches it firmly. The listing skips clone size in some rows; elsewhere it reads once, few, many or a size class.

d_gene: -; abundance: few; j_gene: TRBJ2-7; v_gene: TRBV12-3/TRBV12-4; CDR3aa: CASSFRGTTYEQYF; CDR3nt: TGTGCCAGCAGTTTTAGGGGCACGACCTACGAGCAGTACTTC
d_gene: -; abundance: -; j_gene: TRBJ2-5; v_gene: TRBV3-1; CDR3aa: CASSQDVAEETQYF; CDR3nt: TGTGCCAGCAGCCAAGATGTTGCGGAAGAGACCCAGTACTTC
d_gene: -; abundance: -; j_gene: TRBJ2-2; v_gene: TRBV5-1; CDR3aa: CASAMGATGELFF; CDR3nt: TGCGCCTCGGCGATGGGCGCGACCGGGGAGCTGTTTTTT
d_gene: TRBD1; abundance: -; j_gene: TRBJ1-2; v_gene: TRBV11-3; CDR3aa: CASSLSGGRGYTF; CDR3nt: TGTGCCAGCAGCTTATCAGGGGGCCGTGGCTACACCTTC
d_gene: -; abundance: few; j_gene: TRBJ1-1; v_gene: TRBV5-4; CDR3aa: CASSLPGRNTEAFF; CDR3nt: TGTGCCAGCAGCTTGCCAGGCCGGAACACTGAAGCTTTCTTT
d_gene: TRBD1; abundance: few; j_gene: TRBJ1-1; v_gene: TRBV5-1; CDR3aa: CASSLAFRTGRNTEAFF; CDR3nt: TGCGCCAGCAGCTTGGCCTTTCGGACAGGGAGGAACACTGAAGCTTTCTTT
d_gene: TRBD2; abundance: -; j_gene: TRBJ2-1; v_gene: TRBV19; CDR3aa: CASSIGELAGGRQFF; CDR3nt: TGTGCCAGTAGTATCGGCGAACTAGCGGGGGGTAGGCAGTTCTTC
d_gene: TRBD2; abundance: -; j_gene: TRBJ2-3; v_gene: TRBV10-2; CDR3aa: CASSVAGTSGETDTQYF; CDR3nt: TGCGCCAGCAGTGTGGCGGGGACTAGCGGGGAAACAGATACGCAGTATTTT
d_gene: -; abundance: few; j_gene: TRBJ1-5; v_gene: TRBV14; CDR3aa: CASSPQGLNQPQHF; CDR3nt: TGTGCCAGCAGCCCGCAGGGTCTTAATCAGCCCCAGCATTTT
d_gene: -; abundance: few; j_gene: TRBJ2-1; v_gene: TRBV5-1; CDR3aa: CASSLDPGSYNEQFF; CDR3nt: TGCGCCAGCAGCTTGGACCCAGGCTCCTACAATGAGCAGTTCTTC
d_gene: -; abundance: few; j_gene: TRBJ2-7; v_gene: TRBV18; CDR3aa: CASSPAGSPGEQYF; CDR3nt: TGTGCCAGCTCACCAGCAGGGAGCCCTGGGGAGCAGTACTTC
d_gene: -; abundance: many; j_gene: TRBJ2-6; v_gene: TRBV6-2/TRBV6-3; CDR3aa: CASRPIPGANVLTF; CDR3nt: TGTGCCAGCAGGCCCATCCCTGGGGCCAACGTCCTGACTTTC
d_gene: TRBD1; abundance: -; j_gene: TRBJ1-2; v_gene: TRBV10-3; CDR3aa: CAISLMTGIYGYTF; CDR3nt: TGTGCCATCAGTCTTATGACAGGGATCTATGGCTACACCTTC
d_gene: -; abundance: -; j_gene: TRBJ2-5; v_gene: TRBV9; CDR3aa: CASSVEVNRIGETQYF; CDR3nt: TGTGCCAGCAGCGTAGAGGTCAACCGTATTGGGGAGACCCAGTACTTC
d_gene: TRBD1; abundance: many; j_gene: TRBJ1-5; v_gene: TRBV29-1; CDR3aa: CSCTLGQGTISNQPQHF; CDR3nt: TGCAGCTGTACCCTCGGACAGGGGACCATTAGCAATCAGCCCCAGCATTTT
d_gene: -; abundance: few; j_gene: TRBJ2-3; v_gene: TRBV7-2; CDR3aa: CASSPKWGRTDTQYF; CDR3nt: TGTGCCAGCAGCCCTAAGTGGGGTCGCACAGATACGCAGTATTTT
d_gene: -; abundance: -; j_gene: TRBJ1-1; v_gene: TRBV2; CDR3aa: CANMRAVNTEAFF; CDR3nt: TGTGCCAACATGAGGGCAGTTAACACTGAAGCTTTCTTT
d_gene: -; abundance: few; j_gene: TRBJ2-7; v_gene: TRBV6-2/TRBV6-3; CDR3aa: CASEGQESLLYEQYF; CDR3nt: TGTGCCAGCGAGGGGCAGGAAAGTTTGCTCTACGAGCAGTACTTC
d_gene: TRBD1; abundance: -; j_gene: TRBJ1-4; v_gene: TRBV12-3/TRBV12-4; CDR3aa: CASSLDRGRKGKLFF; CDR3nt: TGTGCCAGCAGTTTAGACAGGGGGCGGAAGGGAAAACTGTTTTTT
d_gene: -; abundance: -; j_gene: TRBJ2-1; v_gene: TRBV14; CDR3aa: CASSQDMGGLFNEQFF; CDR3nt: TGTGCCAGCAGCCAAGATATGGGGGGGCTATTCAATGAGCAGTTCTTC
d_gene: -; abundance: many; j_gene: TRBJ2-5; v_gene: TRBV12-3/TRBV12-4; CDR3aa: CASSLMETQYF; CDR3nt: TGTGCCAGCAGTTTAATGGAGACCCAGTACTTC
d_gene: -; abundance: many; j_gene: TRBJ2-1; v_gene: TRBV6-2/TRBV6-3; CDR3aa: CASTDQKLYNEQFF; CDR3nt: TGTGCCAGCACCGACCAGAAGCTTTACAATGAGCAGTTCTTC
d_gene: -; abundance: few; j_gene: TRBJ2-2; v_gene: TRBV29-1; CDR3aa: CSAGDTGELFF; CDR3nt: TGCAGCGCAGGGGACACCGGGGAGCTGTTTTTT
d_gene: -; abundance: few; j_gene: TRBJ1-3; v_gene: TRBV7-2; CDR3aa: CASSLRPTSLSGNTIYF; CDR3nt: TGTGCCAGCAGCTTACGGCCTACCTCCCTCTCTGGAAACACCATATATTTT
d_gene: TRBD1; abundance: -; j_gene: TRBJ2-1; v_gene: TRBV5-1; CDR3aa: CASSLATGSNEQFF; CDR3nt: TGCGCCAGCAGCTTGGCGACAGGGAGCAATGAGCAGTTCTTC
d_gene: -; abundance: -; j_gene: TRBJ2-3; v_gene: TRBV7-9; CDR3aa: CASSSRRGDTQYF; CDR3nt: TGTGCCAGCAGCTCCCGCAGGGGCGATACGCAGTATTTT
d_gene: TRBD1; abundance: many; j_gene: TRBJ2-1; v_gene: TRBV6-4; CDR3aa: CASTMTGGSGYNEQFF; CDR3nt: TGTGCCAGCACAATGACAGGGGGCAGCGGTTACAATGAGCAGTTCTTC
d_gene: -; abundance: few; j_gene: TRBJ2-1; v_gene: TRBV12-3/TRBV12-4; CDR3aa: CASSLRGEEFF; CDR3nt: TGTGCCAGCAGTCTCCGAGGCGAAGAGTTCTTC
d_gene: -; abundance: few; j_gene: TRBJ2-7; v_gene: TRBV7-8; CDR3aa: CASSRGLSYEQYF; CDR3nt: TGTGCCAGCAGCAGGGGACTTTCCTACGAGCAGTACTTC
d_gene: -; abundance: -; j_gene: TRBJ2-7; v_gene: TRBV6-2/TRBV6-3; CDR3aa: CASSYRAAYEQYF; CDR3nt: TGTGCCAGCAGTTACCGGGCAGCCTACGAGCAGTACTTC
d_gene: TRBD1; abundance: -; j_gene: TRBJ1-2; v_gene: TRBV20-1; CDR3aa: CSAVGTAYGYTF; CDR3nt: TGCAGTGCCGTCGGGACAGCCTATGGCTACACCTTC
d_gene: -; abundance: few; j_gene: TRBJ1-1; v_gene: TRBV4-2; CDR3aa: CASSQGYDGYTEAFF; CDR3nt: TGTGCCAGCAGCCAAGGTTACGACGGATACACTGAAGCTTTCTTT
d_gene: TRBD1; abundance: many; j_gene: TRBJ1-1; v_gene: TRBV5-1; CDR3aa: CASSPGTANTEAFF; CDR3nt: TGTGCCAGCAGTCCGGGGACAGCGAACACTGAAGCTTTCTTT
d_gene: TRBD2; abundance: -; j_gene: TRBJ2-7; v_gene: TRBV7-2; CDR3aa: CASSFSGLAGRERYAQYF; CDR3nt: TGTGCCAGCAGCTTCAGTGGGCTAGCGGGGAGAGAGCGCTACGCGCAGTACTTC
d_gene: -; abundance: many; j_gene: TRBJ2-7; v_gene: TRBV6-2/TRBV6-3; CDR3aa: CATFGDRRIGYEQYF; CDR3nt: TGTGCCACCTTCGGCGACAGGCGTATCGGCTACGAGCAGTACTTC
d_gene: -; abundance: -; j_gene: TRBJ2-2; v_gene: TRBV18; CDR3aa: CASSPGPKTNTGELFF; CDR3nt: TGTGCCAGCTCACCAGGGCCTAAGACTAACACCGGGGAGCTGTTTTTT
d_gene: -; abundance: many; j_gene: TRBJ2-1; v_gene: TRBV20-1; CDR3aa: CSARDRAVSYNEQFF; CDR3nt: TGCAGTGCTAGAGATCGGGCGGTATCCTACAATGAGCAGTTCTTC
d_gene: -; abundance: few; j_gene: TRBJ2-2; v_gene: TRBV4-3; CDR3aa: CASSQDTENTGELFF; CDR3nt: TGCGCCAGCAGCCAAGATACCGAGAACACCGGGGAGCTGTTTTTT
d_gene: TRBD1; abundance: few; j_gene: TRBJ1-1; v_gene: TRBV7-2; CDR3aa: CASSLQDRVATEAFF; CDR3nt: TGTGCCAGCAGCTTACAGGACAGGGTCGCCACTGAAGCTTTCTTT
d_gene: -; abundance: many; j_gene: TRBJ2-1; v_gene: TRBV7-2; CDR3aa: CASSLPGTGLNEQFF; CDR3nt: TGTGCCAGCAGCTTACCCGGGACGGGGTTGAATGAGCAGTTCTTC
d_gene: -; abundance: -; j_gene: TRBJ2-3; v_gene: TRBV9; CDR3aa: CASSPDYVTQYF; CDR3nt: TGTGCCAGCAGTCCCGACTATGTCACGCAGTATTTT
d_gene: TRBD1; abundance: many; j_gene: TRBJ1-5; v_gene: TRBV2; CDR3aa: CASSEQGGNQPQHF; CDR3nt: TGTGCCAGCAGTGAGCAGGGGGGTAATCAGCCCCAGCATTTT
d_gene: TRBD1; abundance: -; j_gene: TRBJ1-1; v_gene: TRBV4-1; CDR3aa: CASSPDRGTAEAFF; CDR3nt: TGCGCCAGCAGCCCGGACAGGGGGACGGCTGAAGCTTTCTTT
d_gene: -; abundance: -; j_gene: TRBJ2-1; v_gene: TRBV5-1; CDR3aa: CASQLARSSYNEQFF; CDR3nt: TGCGCCAGCCAATTGGCCAGGAGCTCCTACAATGAGCAGTTCTTC
d_gene: TRBD1; abundance: few; j_gene: TRBJ1-6; v_gene: TRBV6-5; CDR3aa: CASTPGTGNSPLHF; CDR3nt: TGTGCCAGCACCCCCGGGACAGGGAATTCACCCCTCCACTTT
d_gene: -; abundance: few; j_gene: TRBJ1-4; v_gene: TRBV5-1; CDR3aa: CASSLANRQNEKLFF; CDR3nt: TGCGCCAGCAGCCTTGCAAACCGACAGAATGAAAAACTGTTTTTT
d_gene: TRBD1; abundance: many; j_gene: TRBJ2-7; v_gene: TRBV5-1; CDR3aa: CASSSMTGTPYEQYF; CDR3nt: TGCGCCAGCAGCTCGATGACAGGGACCCCCTACGAGCAGTACTTC
d_gene: TRBD1; abundance: many; j_gene: TRBJ2-7; v_gene: TRBV5-1; CDR3aa: CASSLAISQGAYEQYF; CDR3nt: TGCGCCAGCAGCTTGGCCATTTCGCAGGGGGCCTACGAGCAGTACTTC
d_gene: -; abundance: few; j_gene: TRBJ1-5; v_gene: TRBV6-2/TRBV6-3; CDR3aa: CASSYNTGYQPQHF; CDR3nt: TGTGCCAGCAGTTACAACACAGGGTATCAGCCCCAGCATTTT
d_gene: -; abundance: few; j_gene: TRBJ2-6; v_gene: TRBV13; CDR3aa: CASSLVGRAPGANVLTF; CDR3nt: TGTGCCAGCAGCTTAGTTGGCAGGGCGCCTGGGGCCAACGTCCTGACTTTC
d_gene: -; abundance: few; j_gene: TRBJ2-7; v_gene: TRBV11-2; CDR3aa: CASSHPGTLYEQYF; CDR3nt: TGTGCCAGCAGCCATCCCGGGACTCTTTACGAGCAGTACTTC
d_gene: -; abundance: few; j_gene: TRBJ2-1; v_gene: TRBV7-2; CDR3aa: CASSLIRYNEQFF; CDR3nt: TGTGCCAGCAGCTTAATCCGTTACAATGAGCAGTTCTTC
d_gene: -; abundance: -; j_gene: TRBJ1-2; v_gene: TRBV11-2; CDR3aa: CASSLSSIQALYGYTF; CDR3nt: TGTGCCAGCAGCTTATCGTCCATACAGGCCCTCTATGGCTACACCTTC
d_gene: -; abundance: -; j_gene: TRBJ2-5; v_gene: TRBV12-5; CDR3aa: CASKGSTLQETQYF; CDR3nt: TGTGCTAGTAAGGGTTCTACCTTACAAGAGACCCAGTACTTC
d_gene: -; abundance: many; j_gene: TRBJ2-1; v_gene: TRBV28; CDR3aa: CASSLFGWSSYNEQFF; CDR3nt: TGTGCCAGCAGTTTATTCGGCTGGAGCTCCTACAATGAGCAGTTCTTC
d_gene: TRBD1; abundance: few; j_gene: TRBJ1-4; v_gene: TRBV5-1; CDR3aa: CASSPDRGTGEKLFF; CDR3nt: TGCGCCAGCAGCCCGGACAGGGGAACGGGGGAAAAACTGTTTTTT
d_gene: -; abundance: many; j_gene: TRBJ2-1; v_gene: TRBV7-2; CDR3aa: CASSLRGSSYNEQFF; CDR3nt: TGTGCCAGCAGTTTAAGGGGAAGTTCCTACAATGAGCAGTTCTTC
d_gene: TRBD2; abundance: -; j_gene: TRBJ2-3; v_gene: TRBV7-3; CDR3aa: CASSPSGAGLTDTQYF; CDR3nt: TGTGCCAGCAGCCCCTCTGGAGCGGGGCTCACAGATACGCAGTATTTT